This TCR beta chain comes out of a study of blood T cell repertoires in COVID-19. For the study at large: Samples taken during acute and convalescent COVID-19 were collected in the United States, Italy and Spain. From T cells, B-cell-depleted T cells, or PBMCs came the material, which was cDNA or gDNA.

Original methodology: Cell counts per sample came from amplifying reference gene primers. TCRdb keeps only in-frame clones here, not all; method: immunoSEQ multiplex PCR. V and J calls and clone size come straight from that table; D and trimming were deduced from the DNA. The sample contains approximately 150,000 clones, about 86% of which appear only once. V trimming: 5 bases; J trimming: 7 bases; junction bases outside the gene matches: 8. CDR1 SNHLY and CDR2 FYNNEI come from the germline V gene. This CDR3 has 14 residues. Sequenced: peripheral blood. The chain carries TRBV2 and TRBJ1-5; 7 positions match TRBD1. This clonotype originated in a man in his 70s with active or convalescent COVID-19. The CDR3 is CASSFTGVGQPQHF. For the CDR3, the DNA is TGTGCCAGCAGTTTTACAGGGGTAGGGCAGCCCCAGCATTTT. Looking up the rest from reference TRBV2 and TRBJ1-5 gives the full variable domain: EPEVTQTPSHQVTQMGQEVILRCVPISNHLYFYWYRQILGQKVEFLVSFYNNEISEKSEIFDDQFSVERPDGSNFTLKIRSTKLEDSAMYFCASSFTGVGQPQHFGDGTRLSIL.